This is a list of T cell receptor beta chains from one sample in a study of regulatory T cells in long-lasting Graves disease. MiXCR was run by TCRdb on the multiplex PCR reads, yielding one entry per CDR3 protein. Among under 500,000 distinct CDR3 sequences listed, less than 25% were seen once. Source: peripheral blood mononuclear cells (PBMCs), taken when the disease was refractory, from a patient treated with antithyroid drugs. These receptors were obtained from a female donor with Graves disease. CDR3s include the opening cysteine and the closing phenylalanine or tryptophan. D genes are given only for firm matches. Size is omitted from some rows. Given values are once, few, many or a class for expanded clones.

-,-,TRBV18,TRBJ2-1,CASSPGAERNEQFF,TGTGCCAGCTCACCGGGGGCAGAGCGAAATGAGCAGTTCTTC
-,-,TRBV6-2/TRBV6-3,TRBJ2-6,CASSDPQGSAGANVLTF,TGTGCCAGCAGCGACCCTCAGGGTAGTGCTGGGGCCAACGTCCTGACTTTC
many,-,TRBV27,TRBJ2-5,CASSLSFRGETQYF,TGTGCCAGCAGTTTATCGTTCCGGGGGGAGACCCAGTACTTC
-,TRBD1,TRBV29-1,TRBJ2-7,CSVQVGTGSYEQYF,TGCAGCGTCCAAGTCGGGACAGGCTCCTACGAGCAGTACTTC
-,TRBD2,TRBV19,TRBJ2-5,CASSRGSGREETQYF,TGTGCCAGTTCCCGGGGTAGCGGGAGGGAGGAGACCCAGTACTTC
-,TRBD1,TRBV13,TRBJ2-1,CASTSTGGAGNEQFF,TGTGCCAGCACCTCGACAGGGGGCGCGGGCAATGAGCAGTTCTTC
few,-,TRBV29-1,TRBJ1-5,CSVEKGTRDGTNQPQHF,TGCAGCGTTGAAAAGGGAACCCGGGACGGAACTAATCAGCCCCAGCATTTT
many,TRBD2,TRBV7-2,TRBJ2-5,CASSSGLAGVLLETQYF,TGTGCCAGCAGCTCGGGACTAGCGGGTGTATTGTTAGAGACCCAGTACTTC
many,-,TRBV7-2,TRBJ2-5,CASSRPNGRQETQYF,TGTGCCAGCAGCAGACCCAACGGGCGCCAAGAGACCCAGTACTTC
many,TRBD1,TRBV20-1,TRBJ2-5,CSAGWQGTGKTQYF,TGCAGTGCTGGATGGCAGGGGACAGGCAAGACCCAGTACTTC
-,-,TRBV30,TRBJ2-5,CAWSQLGVGQETQYF,TGTGCCTGGAGCCAGCTAGGCGTCGGCCAAGAGACCCAGTACTTC
-,-,TRBV29-1,TRBJ2-7,CSAGSLVYEQYF,TGCAGCGCGGGATCCCTCGTCTACGAGCAGTACTTC
many,TRBD2,TRBV6-5,TRBJ2-7,CASSYSTSGGTYEQYF,TGTGCCAGCAGTTACTCTACTAGCGGAGGGACCTACGAGCAGTACTTC
-,-,TRBV6-9,TRBJ2-7,CASSYEGSGVYEQYF,TGTGCCAGCAGTTATGAGGGTTCGGGGGTCTACGAGCAGTACTTC
-,-,TRBV19,TRBJ1-3,CASTRGPSIGNTIYF,TGTGCCAGTACGCGAGGTCCTTCGATTGGAAACACCATATATTTT
-,-,TRBV5-1,TRBJ2-1,CASSRAGLPYNEQFF,TGCGCCAGCAGCAGAGCCGGACTACCATACAATGAGCAGTTCTTC
-,TRBD1,TRBV10-1,TRBJ1-2,CASRDGQGENYGYTF,TGCGCCAGCAGGGATGGACAGGGGGAAAACTATGGCTACACCTTC
many,-,TRBV12-5,TRBJ2-2,CASGLVPLPGWELFF,TGTGCTAGTGGTTTGGTTCCCCTACCCGGTTGGGAGCTGTTTTTT
-,-,TRBV7-3,TRBJ1-1,CASSLTAGSKAFF,TGTGCCAGCAGCTTAACGGCAGGATCTAAAGCTTTCTTT
-,TRBD2,TRBV28,TRBJ2-2,CASIEFGLATGELFF,TGTGCCAGCATAGAATTTGGACTAGCGACCGGGGAGCTGTTTTTT